This paragraph reports one T cell receptor (beta chain). This CDR3 is 15 amino acids long. Trimming stripped 5 bases from V and 3 bases from J, with 16 bases between. Germline V lookup: CDR1 LNHDA, CDR2 SQIVND (reference sequence). This entry is derived from a study of blood T cell repertoires in COVID-19. The overall study: Acute and convalescent COVID-19 specimens originated in the United States, Italy and Spain.

Clones were read by immunoSEQ multiplex PCR, and TCRdb kept only the in-frame ones, dropping some. The repertoire holds over 200,000 clones, with 83% as singletons. The chain couples TRBV19 to TRBJ1-2; a weak D match, TRBD1 (6 bases). The sequence derives from a woman aged 25 to 39 with COVID-19, enrolled during active disease. Sequencing was carried out using peripheral blood. DNA for the CDR3: TGTGCCAGTAGTCGCCGGGGGGGCGGCGACTATGGCTACACCTTC. Its translation: CASSRRGGGDYGYTF.